The sequence of this T cell receptor beta chain was determined in a study of CD8+CD57+ T cells in acquired aplastic anemia. For the study at large: Yields of DNA that came from sorted CD4+ and CD8+ cells averaged 3.2 ug.

The use of genomic DNA as template underpinned the TCR beta VDJ and CDR3 profiling. TCRdb passed the reads through MiXCR, listing each CDR3 protein once. There are fewer than 200,000 distinct CDR3 sequences in the sample; around 60% occur only once, and around 45% lies in the top ten. On this clonotype itself: Its antigen is as yet unknown.

Whole-study findings and limits: Comparison of patients with controls identified roughly 30 shared CD8+ CDR3 sequences. Significance was not reached for CD8+ Simpson's diversity between patients and controls.

The trim removed 10 bases at V and 0 bases at J, leaving 4 bases unmatched. Per germline, CDR1 SNHLY and CDR2 FYNNEI. The CDR3 extends over 14 amino acids. The sample comprised sorted CD4+, CD8+, or CD8+CD57+ T cells (not recorded which) from PBMCs. The rearrangement joins TRBV2 to TRBJ2-3, with TRBD2 identical over 10 bases. The TCR originated in a human donor in good health. The CDR3 DNA follows: TGTGCCATTAAGGGACTAGCGAGCACAGATACGCAGTATTTT. Amino acids: CAIKGLASTDTQYF.